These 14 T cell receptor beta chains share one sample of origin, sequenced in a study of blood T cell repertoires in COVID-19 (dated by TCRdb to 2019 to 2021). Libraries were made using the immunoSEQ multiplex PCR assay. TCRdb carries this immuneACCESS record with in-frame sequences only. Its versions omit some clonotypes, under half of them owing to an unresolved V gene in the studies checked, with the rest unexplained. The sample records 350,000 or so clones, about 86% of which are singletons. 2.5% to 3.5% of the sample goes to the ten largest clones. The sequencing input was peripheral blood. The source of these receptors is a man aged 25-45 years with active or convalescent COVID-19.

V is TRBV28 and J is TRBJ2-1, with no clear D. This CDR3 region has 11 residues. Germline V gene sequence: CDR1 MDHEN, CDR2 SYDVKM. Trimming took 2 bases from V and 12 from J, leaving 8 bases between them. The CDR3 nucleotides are TGTGCCAGCAGTTTACGGAGACCGCAGTTCTTC. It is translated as CASSLRRPQFF.

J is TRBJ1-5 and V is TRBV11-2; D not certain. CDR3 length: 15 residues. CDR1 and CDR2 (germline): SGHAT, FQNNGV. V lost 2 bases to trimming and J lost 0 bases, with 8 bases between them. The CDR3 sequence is CASSLTVTSNQPQHF. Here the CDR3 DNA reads TGTGCCAGCAGCTTAACAGTGACTAGCAATCAGCCCCAGCATTTT.

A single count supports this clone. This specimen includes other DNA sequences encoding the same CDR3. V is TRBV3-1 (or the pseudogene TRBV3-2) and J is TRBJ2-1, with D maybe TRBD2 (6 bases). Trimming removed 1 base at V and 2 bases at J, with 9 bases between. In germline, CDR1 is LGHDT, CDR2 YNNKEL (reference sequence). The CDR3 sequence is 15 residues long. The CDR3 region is CASSQGGGAYNEQFF. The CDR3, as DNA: TGTGCCAGCAGCCAAGGCGGCGGGGCCTACAATGAGCAGTTCTTC.

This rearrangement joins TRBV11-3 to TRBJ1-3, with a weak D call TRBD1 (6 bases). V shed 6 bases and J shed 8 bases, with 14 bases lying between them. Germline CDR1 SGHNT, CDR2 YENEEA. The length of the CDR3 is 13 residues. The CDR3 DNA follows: TGTGCCAGCAGACCCCCGAACAGGGACACCATATATTTT. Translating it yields CASRPPNRDTIYF.

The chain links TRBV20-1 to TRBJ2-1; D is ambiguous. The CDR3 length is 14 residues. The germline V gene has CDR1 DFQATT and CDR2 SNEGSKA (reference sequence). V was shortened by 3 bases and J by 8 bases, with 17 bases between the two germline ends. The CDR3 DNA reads TGCAGTGCTAGTAGGCTGGCAGGTTGGGATGAGCAGTTCTTC. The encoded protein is CSASRLAGWDEQFF.

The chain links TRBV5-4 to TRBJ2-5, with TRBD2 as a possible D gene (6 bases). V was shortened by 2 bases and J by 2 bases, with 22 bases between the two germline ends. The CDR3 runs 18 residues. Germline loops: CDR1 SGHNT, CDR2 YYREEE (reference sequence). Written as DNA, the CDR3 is TGTGCCAGCAGCTTACTTACTACGGGGGTTCTGGGGCAAGAGACCCAGTACTTC. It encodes CASSLLTTGVLGQETQYF.

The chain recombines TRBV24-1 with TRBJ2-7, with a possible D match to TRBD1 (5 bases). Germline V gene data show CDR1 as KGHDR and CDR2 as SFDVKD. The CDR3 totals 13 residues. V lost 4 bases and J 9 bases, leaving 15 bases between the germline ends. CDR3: CATSDLTTGVQYF. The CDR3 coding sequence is TGTGCCACCAGTGACCTAACCACAGGAGTGCAGTACTTC.

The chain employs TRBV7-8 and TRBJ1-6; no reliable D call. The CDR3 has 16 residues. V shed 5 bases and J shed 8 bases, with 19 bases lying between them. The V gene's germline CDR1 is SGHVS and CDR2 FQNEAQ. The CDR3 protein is CASSPVRPGGDSPLHF. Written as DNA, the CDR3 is TGTGCCAGCAGCCCCGTGCGGCCCGGTGGAGATTCACCCCTCCACTTT.

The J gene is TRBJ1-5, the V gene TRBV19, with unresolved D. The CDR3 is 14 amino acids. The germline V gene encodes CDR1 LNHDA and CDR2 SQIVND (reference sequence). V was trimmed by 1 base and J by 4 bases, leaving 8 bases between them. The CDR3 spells CASSIVQTNQPQHF. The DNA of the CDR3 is TGTGCCAGTAGTATAGTTCAGACAAATCAGCCCCAGCATTTT.

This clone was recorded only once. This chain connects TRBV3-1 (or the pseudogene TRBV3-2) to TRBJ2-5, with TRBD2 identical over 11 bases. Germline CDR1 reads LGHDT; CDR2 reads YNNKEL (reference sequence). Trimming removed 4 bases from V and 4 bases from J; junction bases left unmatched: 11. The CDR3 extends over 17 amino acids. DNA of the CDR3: TGTGCCAGCAGCCGAGGGACTAGCGGAGTCCTGGGAGAGACCCAGTACTTC. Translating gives CASSRGTSGVLGETQYF.

The CDR3 spells CASSSSGVPADTQYF. The CDR3 nucleotides are TGTGCCAGCAGCAGTAGCGGGGTGCCTGCAGATACGCAGTATTTT. This chain links TRBV7-2 with TRBJ2-3; 8 bases fit TRBD2. Trimming at V came to 5 bases and at J to 4 bases, leaving 8 bases not matched to a gene. Germline V CDR1 and CDR2: SGHTA, FQGNSA. The CDR3 has 15 residues.

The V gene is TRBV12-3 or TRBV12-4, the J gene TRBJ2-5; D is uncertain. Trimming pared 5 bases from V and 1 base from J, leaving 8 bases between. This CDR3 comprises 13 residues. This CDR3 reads CASSLSSQETQYF. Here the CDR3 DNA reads TGTGCCAGCAGTCTTAGCAGCCAAGAGACCCAGTACTTC.

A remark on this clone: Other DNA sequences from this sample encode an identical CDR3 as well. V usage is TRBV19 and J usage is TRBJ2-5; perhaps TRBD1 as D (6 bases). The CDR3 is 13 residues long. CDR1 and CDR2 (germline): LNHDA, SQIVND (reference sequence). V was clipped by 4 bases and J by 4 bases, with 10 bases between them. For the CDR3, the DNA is TGTGCCAGTAGTACAACAGGGTTAGAGACCCAGTACTTC. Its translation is CASSTTGLETQYF.

CDR3 amino acids: CASSLSTGGVRTEAFF. For the CDR3, the DNA is TGTGCCAGCAGTTTATCCACAGGAGGGGTAAGGACTGAAGCTTTCTTT. V gene TRBV27 combines with J gene TRBJ1-1; a possible D gene is TRBD1 (5 bases). V was clipped by 0 bases and J by 5 bases, with 16 bases between them. The CDR3 has 16 residues. The V gene's germline CDR1 is MNHEY and CDR2 SMNVEV (reference sequence).